This is a list of T cell receptor beta chains from one sample in a study of blood T cell repertoires in COVID-19. Data came from immunoSEQ multiplex PCR; TCRdb stores just in-frame clones and leaves some out. The repertoire includes under 250,000 clones, around 75% of them detected once, and almost 6% sits in the top ten. The sample taken for sequencing was peripheral blood. These receptors were obtained from a woman between 35 and 50 years old with COVID-19, enrolled during active disease. The CDR3 runs from the conserved cysteine through the conserved F or W. The D gene is left open where the match is weak. A clone size is listed for some rows: how often the clone was seen (once, few, many), or a class if it is expanded.

>TRBJ2-3|TRBV6-6|NA|NA
CASSSTRTDTQYF
TGTGCCAGCAGTTCGACTAGGACAGATACGCAGTATTTT
>TRBJ2-1|TRBV15|NA|NA
CATSRDAGPYNEQFF
TGTGCCACCAGCAGAGACGCGGGCCCCTACAATGAGCAGTTCTTC
>TRBJ2-7|TRBV9|TRBD2|NA
CASSVLGEGSEQYF
TGTGCCAGCAGCGTACTAGGGGAGGGGAGCGAGCAGTACTTC
>TRBJ2-2|TRBV6-5|NA|NA
CASSQERFPGELFF
TGTGCCAGCTCTCAGGAACGGTTCCCCGGGGAGCTGTTTTTT
>TRBJ1-2|TRBV16|TRBD1|NA
CASSPGQGVLANYGYTF
TGTGCCAGCAGCCCAGGACAGGGCGTTTTAGCTAACTATGGCTACACCTTC
>TRBJ1-5|TRBV18|TRBD1|NA
CASSPDRGNQPQHF
TGTGCCAGCTCACCAGACAGGGGGAATCAGCCCCAGCATTTT
>TRBJ2-1|TRBV6-5|TRBD2|NA
CASSPGLGGSEQFF
TGTGCCAGCAGTCCGGGACTAGGGGGAAGTGAGCAGTTCTTC
>TRBJ1-3|TRBV5-4|NA|NA
CASSRYFEGGNSGNTIYF
TGTGCCAGCAGCCGGTATTTCGAGGGGGGGAACTCTGGAAACACCATATATTTT
>TRBJ2-7|TRBV6-2/TRBV6-3|NA|few
CASSSYSGSSYEQYF
TGTGCCAGCAGTTCTTATTCGGGGAGCTCCTACGAGCAGTACTTC
>TRBJ2-1|TRBV6-2/TRBV6-3|TRBD2|NA
CASSYSNAAAAGGSNEQFF
TGTGCCAGCAGTTACTCGAACGCGGCGGCAGCGGGGGGGAGCAATGAGCAGTTCTTC
>TRBJ2-1|TRBV3-1/TRBV3-2|TRBD1|NA
CASSQSGGQGINEQFF
TGTGCCAGCAGCCAATCCGGGGGACAGGGGATAAATGAGCAGTTCTTC
>TRBJ2-3|TRBV7-2|NA|once
CASSLAISGTDTQYF
TGTGCCAGCAGCTTAGCGATAAGCGGCACAGATACGCAGTATTTT
>TRBJ1-2|TRBV9|TRBD1|NA
CASSPRQGRPYGYTF
TGTGCCAGCAGCCCCCGACAGGGACGCCCCTATGGCTACACCTTC
>TRBJ2-5|TRBV29-1|TRBD1|NA
CSVGSTGDETQYF
TGCAGCGTTGGTTCTACAGGGGACGAGACCCAGTACTTC
>TRBJ2-3|TRBV19|NA|NA
CASSKKWATDTQYF
TGTGCCAGTAGTAAGAAATGGGCCACAGATACGCAGTATTTT
>TRBJ2-7|TRBV6-5|TRBD1|NA
CASSRDRVYF
TGTGCCAGCAGCCGGGACAGGGTGTACTTC
>TRBJ2-2|TRBV5-4|TRBD2|NA
CASRVASGSRIYSAGELFF
TGTGCCAGCAGGGTTGCTAGCGGGAGTAGAATTTATTCGGCCGGGGAGCTGTTTTTT
>TRBJ1-6|TRBV27|NA|many
CASSYSGGSPLHF
TGTGCCAGCAGTTACTCAGGTGGTTCACCCCTCCACTTT
>TRBJ2-7|TRBV3-1/TRBV3-2|NA|NA
CASRSGTTSGEQYF
TGTGCCAGTCGGTCCGGGACAACCTCAGGGGAGCAGTACTTC
>TRBJ1-1|TRBV29-1|NA|NA
CSVVLGGAFF
TGCAGCGTTGTGTTGGGGGGAGCTTTCTTT
>TRBJ1-1|TRBV20-1|TRBD1|NA
CSASLSGGLRAFF
TGCAGTGCTAGTCTGTCAGGGGGCCTCCGAGCTTTCTTT
>TRBJ1-5|TRBV19|NA|NA
CASSIDRRRQVHQPQHF
TGTGCCAGTAGTATAGATCGGAGGAGACAGGTACATCAGCCCCAGCATTTT
>TRBJ1-3|TRBV7-6|TRBD1|NA
CASSYTTGEGNTIYF
TGTGCCAGCAGCTACACGACAGGGGAAGGAAACACCATATATTTT
>TRBJ1-6|TRBV3-1/TRBV3-2|NA|once
CASSQDSTSYNSPLHF
TGTGCCAGCAGCCAAGATTCGACAAGCTATAATTCACCCCTCCACTTT
>TRBJ1-1|TRBV9|NA|NA
CASSFGDGTEAFF
TGTGCCAGCAGTTTCGGGGATGGGACTGAAGCTTTCTTT
>TRBJ2-1|TRBV27|TRBD1|NA
CASSFLRQGYNEQFF
TGTGCCAGCAGTTTCCTGAGACAGGGTTACAATGAGCAGTTCTTC
>TRBJ1-5|TRBV18|TRBD1|NA
CASSPPTGSQPQHF
TGTGCCAGCTCACCACCGACAGGGAGCCAGCCCCAGCATTTT
>TRBJ2-3|TRBV25-1|TRBD2|once
CASSPLAGEGGGDTQYF
TGTGCCAGCAGCCCCCTAGCGGGGGAGGGAGGTGGAGATACGCAGTATTTT
>TRBJ2-1|TRBV6-6|NA|NA
CASSPGLLSYNEQFF
TGTGCCAGCAGTCCTGGACTGCTCTCCTACAATGAGCAGTTCTTC
>TRBJ1-6|TRBV11-3|NA|NA
CASSLSKQGTGGSSPLHF
TGTGCCAGCAGCCTTTCCAAACAGGGTACAGGAGGAAGTTCACCCCTCCACTTT
>TRBJ2-2|TRBV6-5|NA|NA
CASTMTNPAAGELFF
TGTGCCAGCACCATGACTAACCCTGCAGCCGGGGAGCTGTTTTTT
>TRBJ2-1|TRBV24-1|NA|NA
CATSDSSELASSRGEQFF
TGTGCCACCAGTGATTCATCGGAGTTGGCTTCTTCCCGGGGGGAGCAGTTCTTC
>TRBJ1-3|TRBV6-4|NA|NA
CASSDSADSGNTIYF
TGTGCCAGCAGTGACTCGGCAGACTCTGGAAACACCATATATTTT
>TRBJ1-5|TRBV4-2|NA|NA
CASSQDRYFGNQPQHF
TGTGCCAGCAGCCAAGACAGGTATTTTGGCAATCAGCCCCAGCATTTT
>TRBJ1-2|TRBV10-3|TRBD1|NA
CAISEDRGSDGYTF
TGTGCCATCAGCGAGGACAGGGGATCCGACGGCTACACCTTC
>TRBJ1-5|TRBV5-6|TRBD1|NA
CASSLGQGLGQPQHF
TGTGCCAGCAGCTTAGGACAGGGATTGGGTCAGCCCCAGCATTTT
>TRBJ1-2|TRBV20-1|NA|NA
CSARRVSYTF
TGCAGTGCTAGGCGCGTTAGCTACACCTTC
>TRBJ1-5|TRBV4-2|NA|NA
CASSQGGGGAHQPQHF
TGTGCCAGCAGCCAAGGGGGGGGAGGGGCCCATCAGCCCCAGCATTTT
>TRBJ2-6|TRBV5-6|TRBD2|once
CASSLGTSISGANVLTF
TGTGCCAGCAGCTTGGGGACTAGCATTTCTGGGGCCAACGTCCTGACTTTC
>TRBJ1-4|TRBV11-2|NA|NA
CASSYGEREKLFF
TGTGCCAGCAGCTACGGGGAACGGGAAAAACTGTTTTTT
>TRBJ2-3|TRBV25-1|TRBD2|NA
CASSFWTSGGLSTQYF
TGTGCCAGCAGTTTTTGGACTAGCGGAGGGCTTTCTACGCAGTATTTT
>TRBJ2-5|TRBV12-3/TRBV12-4|NA|NA
CASSFFRGETQYF
TGTGCCAGCAGTTTCTTCAGGGGAGAGACCCAGTACTTC
>TRBJ2-3|TRBV10-3|TRBD2|NA
CAISGGLAGSTDTQYF
TGTGCCATCAGTGGGGGACTAGCAGGGAGCACAGATACGCAGTATTTT
>TRBJ1-2|TRBV10-3|TRBD1|NA
CAISSQGQGYGYTF
TGTGCCATCAGCTCCCAGGGACAGGGCTATGGCTACACCTTC
>TRBJ2-1|TRBV7-3|NA|NA
CASSSNAPQGAGGNEQFF
TGTGCCAGCAGCTCCAACGCCCCACAGGGGGCGGGAGGCAATGAGCAGTTCTTC
>TRBJ2-1|TRBV27|TRBD2|NA
CASSFADLAGDPNNEQFF
TGTGCCAGCAGTTTCGCCGACTTAGCGGGAGATCCGAACAATGAGCAGTTCTTC
>TRBJ1-1|TRBV10-3|TRBD1|NA
CAIRGQGRNTEAFF
TGTGCCATCAGAGGACAGGGGCGAAACACTGAAGCTTTCTTT
>TRBJ2-3|TRBV24-1|NA|NA
CATSESPRDTQYF
TGTGCCACCAGTGAAAGTCCTCGGGATACGCAGTATTTT
>TRBJ2-7|TRBV7-7|NA|NA
CASSLGRQDEQYF
TGTGCCAGCAGCTTAGGTAGACAGGACGAGCAGTACTTC
>TRBJ1-3|TRBV5-8|TRBD1|NA
CASNRQGGNTIYF
TGTGCCAGCAATAGACAGGGCGGAAACACCATATATTTT
>TRBJ2-3|TRBV10-3|TRBD1|NA
CAISEWEQGQADTQYF
TGTGCCATCAGTGAGTGGGAACAGGGGCAGGCAGATACGCAGTATTTT